The text below deals with one T cell receptor (beta chain). This receptor's antigen is unknown. Base-call qualities are not available, and no considerably larger clone is one nucleotide away. CDR3 length: 14 amino acids, cysteine to phenylalanine. Here the CDR3 DNA is all that survives: 42 bases in frame from base 1. V is reduced by 3 bases and J by 3 bases, leaving a spacing of 11 bases between them. The germline V gene gives CDR1 as SGHTA and CDR2 as FQGNSA. TCRbeta CDR3 regions were amplified from genomic DNA using the immunoSEQ Assay, a bias-controlled multiplex PCR. The authors' analysis ran thus. The number of nucleated cells in each sample was estimated from the amplification of reference gene primers within the assay. Sequence reads were collapsed and filtered to measure the absolute abundance of every unique TCRbeta CDR3 rearrangement. For each sample, productive Simpson clonality was calculated by taking the square root of Simpson's diversity index across productive rearrangements. TCRdb mirrors the immuneACCESS table, restricted to in-frame sequences. Some clones are absent from its copies; in checked studies, under half trace to an unresolved V gene, and the reason for the others is unknown. That table furnishes V, J and clone size, whereas the DNA furnished D and trimming. The table for this sample lists over 50,000 clones; approximately 80% of them were counted only once. About 20% of the sample lies in the top ten.

The collaborating institutions used their own protocols to collect whole blood in K2EDTA tubes. For TCRbeta analysis, collaborators shipped samples as frozen whole blood, isolated PBMCs, or DNA extracted from either of those sample types. This specimen belongs to a study of blood T cell repertoires in COVID-19 (dated by TCRdb to the early 2020s). The study in broad terms: Samples from collaborators originated in the United States, Italy and Spain and spanned both the acute and convalescent phases of COVID-19. The prospective study material was composed of cDNA or gDNA derived from T cells, B-cell-depleted T cells, or PBMCs. The dataset comprised deeply sampled blood TCRbeta repertoires from subjects exposed to, actively infected with, or recovered from COVID-19. The repertoires were made available in a free public database intended to serve as a resource for research on the immune response to SARS-CoV-2. Samples were obtained from the ongoing ImmuneRACE study (first 160 participants) and from over 1,000 subjects provided by 6 global collaborators. Sample metadata almost always included a de-identified subject ID, COVID-19 status, age in years and sex. Where available, HLA class I and class II types were obtained from metadata supplied by the sample provider rather than from assay-based typing. Overall results and qualifications from the work: Clinical and demographic metadata were provided uncurated, with the amount varying by source and participant.

The V and J genes are TRBV7-2 and TRBJ1-2; the D gene assignment is ambiguous. The source material was peripheral blood. This clonotype originated in an older man with active or convalescent COVID-19. The DNA sequence follows: TGTGCCAGCAGCTTCAGACAAACCTACTATGGCTACACCTTC. Its protein product is CASSFRQTYYGYTF.